These T cell receptor beta chains were read from a single sample in a study of regulatory T cells in long-lasting Graves disease. MiXCR was run by TCRdb on the multiplex PCR reads, yielding one entry per CDR3 protein. The sample contains roughly 380,000 distinct CDR3 sequences, 15% to 20% of which appear only once. The data also belong to a second study, concerning T cells in Graves' hyperthyroidism and ophthalmopathy.

The material sequenced was peripheral blood mononuclear cells (PBMCs), taken at new diagnosis, from a patient treated with antithyroid drugs. Receptor source: a man aged 35-49 years with Graves disease. CDR3s leave out the opening cysteine and the closing phenylalanine or tryptophan. D genes are given only for firm matches.

J gene	D gene	V gene	CDR3 protein
TRBJ2-1	TRBD2	TRBV29-1	SVEDRGLAGGKSSYNEQF
TRBJ1-1	NA	TRBV20-1	SARGLREWYTEAF
TRBJ1-5	NA	TRBV19	ASSWGLDQPQH
TRBJ1-6	TRBD1	TRBV20-1	SAGEQGASYNSPLH
TRBJ2-3	NA	TRBV14	ASSLRGADTQY
TRBJ1-1	NA	TRBV12-3/TRBV12-4	ASSPLDRLERNTEAF
TRBJ2-1	NA	TRBV28	ASMRGGSYNEQF
TRBJ2-1	TRBD1	TRBV5-1	ASSSTGGNEQF
TRBJ1-5	NA	TRBV5-1	ASSLGGRADQPQH
TRBJ1-6	NA	TRBV5-1	ASSLELGDSYNSPLH
TRBJ2-7	NA	TRBV6-5	ASSYSQVSVEQY
TRBJ1-1	NA	TRBV30	AWTGRGETEAF
TRBJ2-1	NA	TRBV11-2	ASRLDGDPYNEQF
TRBJ2-1	TRBD2	TRBV4-1	ASSRGGASYNEQF
TRBJ1-1	NA	TRBV30	AWSVPHGTEAF
TRBJ1-5	NA	TRBV6-1	ASSITVGGGPQH
TRBJ2-1	TRBD2	TRBV6-2/TRBV6-3	ASSQGGVDNEQF
TRBJ2-1	TRBD1	TRBV5-1	ASRGTGDYNEQF
TRBJ2-7	NA	TRBV5-5	ASSFVIGQIQQY
TRBJ2-3	NA	TRBV30	AWSESVFPDTQY
TRBJ2-7	NA	TRBV27	ASSLRPVSAGHRYEQY
TRBJ1-1	NA	TRBV7-9	ASSLRGSGTEAF
TRBJ1-1	NA	TRBV28	ASSFGFGGTVEAF